These 24 T cell receptor beta chains share one sample of origin, sequenced in a study of T cell responses to AZD1222 COVID-19 vaccine. Method: immunoSEQ multiplex PCR; TCRdb's copy keeps in-frame clones and lacks some. The data contain 80,000 or so clones, about nine tenths of them singletons. Material: peripheral blood, obtained 28 days after the second AZD1222 dose. These TCRs come from an adult who received the AZD1222 COVID-19 vaccine.

This clone was recorded only once. The chain carries TRBV9 and TRBJ1-2, with TRBD1 as a possible D gene (6 bases). Germline CDR1 SGDLS, CDR2 YYNGEE. The CDR3 extends over 15 amino acids. Trimming took off 5 bases at V and 1 base at J, with 15 bases between the two ends. As DNA, the CDR3 is TGTGCCAGCAGTGAACAGGGCGGACGTAACTATGGCTACACCTTC. Its protein is CASSEQGGRNYGYTF. Together with reference TRBV9 and TRBJ1-2, the CDR3 gives the full variable domain: DSGVTQTPKHLITATGQRVTLRCSPRSGDLSVYWYQQSLDQGLQFLIQYYNGEERAKGNILERFSAQQFPDLHSELNLSSLELGDSALYFCASSEQGGRNYGYTFGSGTRLTVV.

This CDR3 reads CASSLNRGTAYEQYF. The DNA of the CDR3 is TGTGCCAGCAGCTTAAATCGAGGGACCGCCTACGAGCAGTACTTC. The chain combines TRBV7-3 with TRBJ2-7; D may correspond to TRBD1 or TRBD2 (5 bases each). CDR1 is SGHTA and CDR2 is FQGTGA in the germline V gene. Deletions cut 1 base from V and 2 bases from J, with 12 bases between. The CDR3 totals 15 residues.

The V call is TRBV5-5, the J call TRBJ2-7; D remains unclear. Germline V lookup: CDR1 SGHKS, CDR2 YYEKEE (reference sequence). The ends were cut back, 1 base at V and 5 bases at J, with 10 bases in the middle. The CDR3 is 13 amino acids. CDR3 nucleotide sequence: TGTGCCAGCAGCTTGAACCTTTTGAACGAGCAGTACTTC. Translating it yields CASSLNLLNEQYF.

J is TRBJ2-1 and V is TRBV6-4; 10 bases are shared with TRBD2. This CDR3 contains 16 residues. Unmatched junction bases numbered 5, after V lost 6 bases and J lost 0 bases. Looked up from germline, CDR1 is MRHNA and CDR2 is SNTAGT. CDR3 coding DNA: TGTGCCAGCAGCTCCAGCGGGGGGGGCTCCTACAATGAGCAGTTCTTC. Translated, it gives CASSSSGGGSYNEQFF.

The rearrangement joins TRBV4-2 to TRBJ1-5; no firm D call. This CDR3 comprises 16 residues. Trimming stripped 4 bases from V and 1 base from J, with 14 bases between. From germline, CDR1 is LGHNA and CDR2 YNFKEQ. CDR3 sequence: CASSLSGSSSNQPQHF. The CDR3 DNA follows: TGTGCCAGCAGCCTATCAGGCAGCTCAAGCAATCAGCCCCAGCATTTT.

The genes are TRBV18 and TRBJ2-3; D unclear. There are 12 residues in the CDR3. The germline V and J ends were trimmed by 2 bases and 5 bases, with 5 bases remaining between them. Germline CDR1 and CDR2: KGHSH and LQKENI. This chain's CDR3 is CASSPTIDTQYF. In nucleotides, the CDR3 is TGTGCCAGCTCACCAACGATAGATACGCAGTATTTT.

The rearrangement uses TRBV28 and TRBJ1-3, with a weak D call TRBD1 (5 bases). There are 14 residues in the CDR3. V gave up 6 bases and J gave up 3 bases, with 12 bases separating them. CDR1 MDHEN and CDR2 SYDVKM come from the germline V gene. The chain's CDR3 is CASSWGSYGNTIYF. The DNA for the CDR3 is TGTGCCAGCAGCTGGGGGAGTTATGGAAACACCATATATTTT.

V gene TRBV5-4 combines with J gene TRBJ1-2; D might be TRBD1 (5 bases). This CDR3 spans 14 amino acids. V gave up 4 bases and J gave up 8 bases, with 18 bases separating them. Germline values: CDR1 SGHNT, CDR2 YYREEE (reference sequence). CDR3 loop: CASSQAGAWRGYTF. CDR3 sequence (DNA): TGTGCCAGCAGCCAGGCCGGGGCCTGGAGGGGCTACACCTTC.

The table lists this clone with a count of one. V gene TRBV12-3 or TRBV12-4 combines with J gene TRBJ1-4; TRBD1 aligns across 7 bases. The junction had 6 bases not matched to a gene; V was cut back by 5 bases and J by 12 bases. CDR3 size: 12 residues. The CDR3 DNA sequence: TGTGCCAGCAGTGACAGGGACGATGAACTGTTTTTT. Translated: CASSDRDDELFF.

V usage is TRBV30 and J usage is TRBJ2-7, with 9 positions matching TRBD1. In germline, CDR1 is GTSNPN, CDR2 SVGIG (reference sequence). The CDR3 sequence is 17 residues long. The trim removed 3 bases at V and 5 bases at J, leaving 17 bases unmatched. The CDR3 DNA reads TGTGCCTGGAGGTCGGGACAGGGAGTCGTAAGTAGTAACGAGCAGTACTTC. Translating it yields CAWRSGQGVVSSNEQYF.

The V and J genes are TRBV12-3 or TRBV12-4 and TRBJ2-1; maybe TRBD1 (5 bases). The ends were cut back, 3 bases at V and 12 bases at J, with 12 bases in the middle. This CDR3 spans 12 amino acids. The DNA for the CDR3 is TGTGCCAGCAGTTTGGTCCAGGGAACGCAGTTCTTC. Translation: CASSLVQGTQFF.

The rearrangement uses TRBV24-1 and TRBJ2-5; no clear D. CDR1 KGHDR and CDR2 SFDVKD come from the germline V gene. This CDR3 spans 13 amino acids. Trimming removed 2 bases from V and 5 bases from J, with 8 bases in between. The CDR3 DNA sequence: TGTGCCACCAGTGATTCACTTGGGGAGACCCAGTACTTC. Translation: CATSDSLGETQYF.

This chain joins TRBV6-5 and TRBJ1-1, with D possibly matching TRBD1 (6 bases). The CDR3 loop spans 15 amino acids. V was clipped by 0 bases and J by 9 bases, with 17 bases between them. CDR1 and CDR2 from the germline V gene are MNHEY and SVGAGI. The CDR3 spells CASSYSLGGGDKAFF. In DNA, the CDR3 is TGTGCCAGCAGTTACTCCCTAGGCGGCGGGGACAAAGCTTTCTTT.

The chain uses TRBV7-6 and TRBJ2-7, with 8 bases aligning to TRBD1. CDR1 and CDR2 from the germline V gene are SGHVS and FNYEAQ. The CDR3 consists of 13 residues. V shed 5 bases and J 5 bases; nucleotides not matched to a gene: 5. The CDR3 DNA sequence: TGTGCCAGCAGCAGGACAGGGCTAAACGAGCAGTACTTC. This encodes CASSRTGLNEQYF.

Comments on this clone: Distinct nucleotide sequences in the sample also encode this CDR3. The V and J genes are TRBV30 and TRBJ1-3, with 9 positions matching TRBD1. The length of the CDR3 is 14 residues. The V gene's germline CDR1 is GTSNPN and CDR2 SVGIG (reference sequence). V was pared by 3 bases and J by 0 bases, with 0 bases of the junction left unmatched. The CDR3 reads CAWRTGGSGNTIYF. In DNA form, the CDR3 reads TGTGCCTGGAGGACAGGGGGCTCTGGAAACACCATATATTTT.

The V call is TRBV7-2, the J call TRBJ2-3; tentative D call: TRBD2 (6 bases). The CDR3 contains 15 residues. The germline V gene encodes CDR1 SGHTA and CDR2 FQGNSA. V lost 6 bases, J lost 2 bases, and 15 bases lay in between. The CDR3 is CASSYRSGTTDTQYF. As DNA, the CDR3 is TGTGCCAGCAGTTACCGTAGCGGAACCACAGATACGCAGTATTTT.

The chain employs TRBV19 and TRBJ1-2; D not certain. Germline CDR1 and CDR2: LNHDA and SQIVND (reference sequence). Trimming removed 2 bases from V and 0 bases from J, with 7 bases in between. The CDR3 sequence is 14 residues long. CDR3 nucleotide sequence: TGTGCCAGTAGTATACGGGAAGCTAACTATGGCTACACCTTC. This gives the protein CASSIREANYGYTF.

The chain has TRBV28 and TRBJ1-1; no firm D call. Trimming took 3 bases from V and 6 from J, leaving 5 bases between them. The CDR3 contains 11 residues. The germline V gene encodes CDR1 MDHEN and CDR2 SYDVKM. The CDR3 region has the DNA TGTGCCAGCAGTTTTCGGGCTGAAGCTTTCTTT. Encoded protein: CASSFRAEAFF.

This clone is a singleton in its sample. The chain couples TRBV4-2 to TRBJ2-7, with 15 nucleotides matching TRBD2. J gave up 2 bases and V 4 bases, and 6 bases lay outside the gene matches. The length of the CDR3 is 17 residues. Germline V gene data show CDR1 as LGHNA and CDR2 as YNFKEQ. This chain's CDR3 is CASSPGLAGGQAYEQYF. Here the CDR3 DNA reads TGTGCCAGCAGCCCGGGACTAGCGGGAGGACAGGCCTACGAGCAGTACTTC.

The CDR3 bases are TGTGCCAGCAGCCCGGACGGATCTAATCAGCCCCAGCATTTT. It specifies CASSPDGSNQPQHF. This rearrangement joins TRBV11-3 to TRBJ1-5; D is unclear. CDR3 length equals 14 residues. The germline gives CDR1 SGHNT, CDR2 YENEEA. V was pared by 5 bases and J by 4 bases, with 12 bases between.

V usage is TRBV7-2 and J usage is TRBJ1-1, with unresolved D. The germline V gene has CDR1 SGHTA and CDR2 FQGNSA. V lost 8 bases, J lost 4 bases, and 14 bases lay in between. The CDR3 sequence is 13 residues long. The CDR3 loop is CASGREGFTEAFF. As DNA, the CDR3 is TGTGCCAGCGGACGGGAGGGTTTCACTGAAGCTTTCTTT.

The rearrangement joins TRBV28 to TRBJ2-7, with 8 bases identical to TRBD2. The germline V gene encodes CDR1 MDHEN and CDR2 SYDVKM. V was clipped by 6 bases and J by 2 bases; unmatched bases: 6. CDR3 length: 14 amino acids. Here the CDR3 reads CASSPGGFAYEQYF. CDR3 DNA: TGTGCCAGCAGCCCGGGGGGGTTCGCCTACGAGCAGTACTTC.

V gene TRBV28 combines with J gene TRBJ1-5, with a weak D call TRBD1 (6 bases). There are 14 residues in the CDR3. Trimming cost V 2 bases and J 6 bases, with 11 bases left between them. Germline V CDR1 and CDR2: MDHEN, SYDVKM. The DNA of the CDR3 is TGTGCCAGCAGTTTAATGGGAGGGGGTCAGCCCCAGCATTTT. Encoded protein: CASSLMGGGQPQHF. The full variable domain, rest sourced from reference TRBV28 and TRBJ1-5, is DVKVTQSSRYLVKRTGEKVFLECVQDMDHENMFWYRQDPGLGLRLIYFSYDVKMKEKGDIPEGYSVSREKKERFSLILESASTNQTSMYLCASSLMGGGQPQHFGDGTRLSIL.

The chain recombines TRBV2 with TRBJ2-2, with D possibly TRBD2 on 6 matching bases. The V end was cut by 3 bases, the J end by 4 bases, with 12 bases between. Germline V lookup: CDR1 SNHLY, CDR2 FYNNEI. The CDR3 has 15 amino acids. The CDR3 protein is CASSESSAITGELFF. The CDR3 DNA sequence: TGTGCCAGCAGTGAGTCTAGCGCCATCACCGGGGAGCTGTTTTTT.